This entry lists 32 T cell receptor beta chains sequenced from one sample in a study of memory CD4+ T cells and cytomegalovirus serostatus. The data were produced by immunoSEQ multiplex PCR, yet TCRdb's version contains in-frame clones alone and is incomplete. The table lists around 84,000 clones, over 80% of them singletons. The sort gate was single viable CD3+CD4+CD8-CD45RO+ cells for memory CD4+ T cells. Input material: memory CD4+ T cells from blood. The receptors here all came from an adult in good health and CMV-seronegative.

This sequence joins TRBV9 and TRBJ1-2; 9 bases line up with TRBD1. The junction had 6 bases not matched to a gene; V was cut back by 6 bases and J by 6 bases. Germline V gene lookup returns CDR1 SGDLS and CDR2 YYNGEE. This CDR3 contains 13 residues. CDR3 coding DNA: TGTGCCAGCAAAACTACAGGGGGCCATGGCTACACCTTC. This codes for CASKTTGGHGYTF.

The genes are TRBV4-1 and TRBJ1-5; 10 positions agree with TRBD1. This CDR3 has 14 amino acids. Germline V gene data show CDR1 as MGHRA and CDR2 as YSYEKL. V dropped 1 base and J dropped 7; count of bases not matched to a gene: 1. The CDR3 protein is CASSQGTGGQPQHF. Written as DNA, the CDR3 is TGCGCCAGCAGCCAAGGGACAGGGGGGCAGCCCCAGCATTTT.

This chain uses TRBV9 with TRBJ2-3; 13 bases match TRBD2. CDR3 size: 20 residues. Germline CDR1 is SGDLS and CDR2 is YYNGEE. Trimming took 5 bases from V and 0 from J; bases not matched to a gene: 15. CDR3 sequence: CASSAGLAGDLGSSTDTQYF. In DNA, the CDR3 is TGTGCCAGCAGTGCCGGACTAGCGGGGGACCTGGGCTCGAGCACAGATACGCAGTATTTT. The whole variable domain, filled in from reference TRBV9 and TRBJ2-3, reads DSGVTQTPKHLITATGQRVTLRCSPRSGDLSVYWYQQSLDQGLQFLIQYYNGEERAKGNILERFSAQQFPDLHSELNLSSLELGDSALYFCASSAGLAGDLGSSTDTQYFGPGTRLTVL.

The chain combines TRBV7-3 with TRBJ1-1, with 8 bases lining up with TRBD1. The germline V gene has CDR1 SGHTA and CDR2 FQGTGA. CDR3 length: 15 residues. The V and J ends lost 4 bases and 4 bases, in that order; junction bases with no gene match: 8. The CDR3 DNA sequence: TGTGCCAGCAGCTCCCCAGGACAGGGTGTCACTGAAGCTTTCTTT. Translation gives CASSSPGQGVTEAFF.

This rearrangement joins TRBV6-5 to TRBJ1-4, with 8 bases matching TRBD1. The CDR3 covers 15 residues. Germline CDR1 and CDR2: MNHEY and SVGAGI. Germline trimming cut 1 base from V and 5 bases from J; bases unmatched to any gene: 3. The CDR3 here is CASSYLGQDNEKLFF. CDR3 bases: TGTGCCAGCAGTTACTTGGGACAGGACAATGAAAAACTGTTTTTT.

Sample share makes this clone medium-sized. The chain carries TRBV7-9 and TRBJ1-4; no clear D gene. The ends were cut back, 5 bases at V and 0 bases at J, with 13 bases in the middle. Germline V gene sequence: CDR1 SEHNR, CDR2 FQNEAQ (reference sequence). The CDR3 contains 16 residues. Here the CDR3 DNA reads TGTGCCAGCAGCCCCCTTCTGTTTCCAACTAATGAAAAACTGTTTTTT. It is translated as CASSPLLFPTNEKLFF.

The sample holds one count of this clone. The rearrangement links TRBV10-2 to TRBJ1-2; 12 bases fit TRBD1. The CDR3 sequence is 14 residues long. Per the germline V gene, CDR1 is WSHSY and CDR2 is SAAADI. V trimming: 6 bases; J trimming: 7 bases; junction bases outside the gene matches: 6. The CDR3 sequence is CASREGQGARGYTF. In DNA, the CDR3 is TGCGCCAGCAGGGAGGGACAGGGGGCTCGTGGCTACACCTTC.

J is TRBJ1-1 and V is TRBV5-6, with 7 bases lining up with TRBD1. The J segment lost 1 base and the V segment lost 0 bases, leaving 0 bases of the junction unmatched. Per the germline V gene, CDR1 is SGHDT and CDR2 is YYEEEE. This CDR3 has 14 residues. The CDR3 here is CASSLGDRNTEAFF. The CDR3 DNA reads TGTGCCAGCAGCTTGGGGGACAGGAACACTGAAGCTTTCTTT. The full variable domain, its missing parts supplied by reference TRBV5-6 and TRBJ1-1, is DAGVTQSPTHLIKTRGQQVTLRCSPKSGHDTVSWYQQALGQGPQFIFQYYEEEERQRGNFPDRFSGHQFPNYSSELNVNALLLGDSALYLCASSLGDRNTEAFFGQGTRLTVV.

In DNA form, the CDR3 reads TGCGCCAGCAGCTTGGCCGCGGGGCCAACTAATGAAAAACTGTTTTTT. Translating gives CASSLAAGPTNEKLFF. V is TRBV5-1 and J is TRBJ1-4, with a possible D match to TRBD1 (5 bases). CDR1 and CDR2 from the germline V gene are SGHRS and YFSETQ. V was clipped by 0 bases and J by 0 bases, with 9 bases between them. The CDR3 is made up of 16 amino acids.

This chain links TRBV7-3 with TRBJ2-1; 7 bases align to TRBD2. This CDR3 contains 17 residues. The germline gives CDR1 SGHTA, CDR2 FQGTGA. V shed 1 base, J shed 0 bases, and the junction held 6 bases outside the gene matches. DNA for the CDR3: TGTGCCAGCAGCTTAAACCCTAGCGGATCCTCCTACAATGAGCAGTTCTTC. Translation: CASSLNPSGSSYNEQFF.

The V gene is TRBV6-5, the J gene TRBJ1-5; D is possibly TRBD1 (5 bases). The CDR3 contains 13 residues. Germline CDR1 and CDR2: MNHEY and SVGAGI. V was cut by 6 bases and J by 6 bases, with 12 bases left in between. As DNA, the CDR3 is TGTGCCAGCAGATGGGGGTTCGGTCAGCCCCAGCATTTT. The encoded protein is CASRWGFGQPQHF.

The chain couples TRBV6-5 to TRBJ1-2; TRBD1 matches at 11 bases. The germline V gene has CDR1 MNHEY and CDR2 SVGAGI. CDR3 length: 13 amino acids. The V segment lost 8 bases and the J segment 3 bases; nucleotides outside the gene matches: 2. The CDR3: CASGQGAYYGYTF. The DNA for the CDR3 is TGTGCCAGCGGACAGGGGGCTTACTATGGCTACACCTTC.

The V and J genes are TRBV7-2 and TRBJ2-7; D not certain. The CDR3 has 13 amino acids. V gave up 1 base and J gave up 3 bases, with 7 bases separating them. The germline gives CDR1 SGHTA, CDR2 FQGNSA. The CDR3 here is CASSLGLLYEQYF. The CDR3 DNA reads as TGTGCCAGCAGCTTAGGGCTCCTCTACGAGCAGTACTTC. Supplemented by reference TRBV7-2 and TRBJ2-7, the full variable domain reads GAGVSQSPSNKVTEKGKDVELRCDPISGHTALYWYRQSLGQGLEFLIYFQGNSAPDKSGLPSDRFSAERTGGSVSTLTIQRTQQEDSAVYLCASSLGLLYEQYFGPGTRLTVT.

The chain employs TRBV19 and TRBJ2-7, with TRBD1 as a possible D gene (6 bases). The V gene's germline CDR1 is LNHDA and CDR2 SQIVND (reference sequence). The CDR3 is made up of 13 amino acids. V was trimmed by 5 bases and J by 3 bases, leaving 11 bases between them. The CDR3 region is CASSPGANYEQYF. The CDR3 DNA reads TGTGCCAGTAGTCCAGGGGCCAACTACGAGCAGTACTTC. Complete variable domain (other parts from reference TRBV19 and TRBJ2-7): DGGITQSPKYLFRKEGQNVTLSCEQNLNHDAMYWYRQDPGQGLRLIYYSQIVNDFQKGDIAEGYSVSREKKESFPLTVTSAQKNPTAFYLCASSPGANYEQYFGPGTRLTVT.

This clone turned up a few times. The chain is built from TRBV6-6 and TRBJ1-6; D possibly corresponds to TRBD1 (5 bases). The CDR3 is made up of 15 amino acids. Trimming removed 2 bases from V and 5 bases from J, with 10 bases in between. CDR1 is MNHNY and CDR2 is SVGAGI in the germline V gene (reference sequence). The CDR3 spells CASSYPTENNSPLHF. CDR3 nucleotides: TGTGCCAGCAGTTACCCGACAGAGAATAATTCACCCCTCCACTTT.

The chain uses TRBV30 and TRBJ2-5, with D perhaps matching TRBD1 or TRBD2 (5 bases each). Trimming cost V 5 bases and J 5 bases, with 6 bases left between them. CDR1 and CDR2 (germline): GTSNPN, SVGIG (reference sequence). The CDR3 spans 10 residues. In nucleotides, the CDR3 is TGTGCCTGGGGGGGTGAGACCCAGTACTTC. It translates to CAWGGETQYF.

The genes are TRBV2 and TRBJ1-1; no reliable D call. Germline V gene lookup returns CDR1 SNHLY and CDR2 FYNNEI. The CDR3 loop spans 13 amino acids. V lost 8 bases and J lost 2, with 12 bases in between. The CDR3 coding sequence is TGTGCCAGCGGGCGTTTAGCAAACACTGAAGCTTTCTTT. Amino acid sequence: CASGRLANTEAFF.

The V and J genes are TRBV9 and TRBJ1-2; D remains unclear. The germline V and J ends were trimmed by 4 bases and 6 bases, with 10 bases remaining between them. Germline loops: CDR1 SGDLS, CDR2 YYNGEE. This CDR3 spans 12 amino acids. This CDR3 reads CASSPDSDGYTF. The CDR3 nucleotides are TGTGCCAGCAGCCCAGATTCGGATGGCTACACCTTC.

This clone was seen once. The CDR3 nucleotides are TGTGCCACACAGGGGGAAACCTACGAGCAGTACTTC. Amino acid sequence: CATQGETYEQYF. The chain uses TRBV19 and TRBJ2-7; 8 bases are shared with TRBD1. The CDR3 covers 12 residues. V was pared by 10 bases and J by 2 bases, with 4 bases of the junction left unmatched. CDR1 is LNHDA and CDR2 is SQIVND in the germline V gene (reference sequence).

The gene calls are TRBV19 and TRBJ1-5; D is unresolved. Trimming took off 2 bases at V and 0 bases at J, with 11 bases between the two ends. This CDR3 contains 16 residues. CDR1 is LNHDA and CDR2 is SQIVND in the germline V gene (reference sequence). DNA of the CDR3: TGTGCCAGTAGTATATTGGTGAAGTATAGCAATCAGCCCCAGCATTTT. It encodes CASSILVKYSNQPQHF.

This clone was seen a handful of times. V is TRBV30 and J is TRBJ1-1; maybe TRBD1 (5 bases). Germline-derived CDR1 and CDR2 are GTSNPN and SVGIG (reference sequence). The V gene lost 1 base and the J gene lost 1 base, with 7 bases spanning the gap. The CDR3 loop spans 13 amino acids. DNA of the CDR3: TGTGCCTGGAGTGGCCAGGGGAACACTGAAGCTTTCTTT. Its protein product is CAWSGQGNTEAFF. Combining the CDR3 with reference TRBV30 and TRBJ1-1 gives the whole variable domain SQTIHQWPATLVQPVGSPLSLECTVEGTSNPNLYWYRQAAGRGLQLLFYSVGIGQISSEVPQNLSASRPQDRQFILSSKKLLLSDSGFYLCAWSGQGNTEAFFGQGTRLTVV.

This rearrangement joins TRBV4-1 to TRBJ1-4, with 9 positions matching TRBD1. The CDR3 contains 16 residues. Germline assignment: CDR1 MGHRA and CDR2 YSYEKL. V dropped 1 base and J dropped 6; count of bases not matched to a gene: 6. In DNA form, the CDR3 reads TGCGCCAGCAGCCAAGGGCCGGGACAGGGTGATGAAAAACTGTTTTTT. Its translation is CASSQGPGQGDEKLFF.

This sequence joins TRBV27 and TRBJ2-7, with TRBD1 identical over 8 bases. The CDR3 consists of 14 residues. The J segment lost 5 bases and the V segment lost 8 bases, leaving 11 bases of the junction unmatched. Germline assignment: CDR1 MNHEY and CDR2 SMNVEV (reference sequence). The CDR3 sequence is CASFSPGQGHEQYF. The CDR3 bases are TGTGCCAGCTTTTCACCCGGACAGGGTCACGAGCAGTACTTC.

This chain connects TRBV5-4 to TRBJ1-1; D is unresolved. The germline V gene encodes CDR1 SGHNT and CDR2 YYREEE (reference sequence). The CDR3 spans 15 residues. V lost 0 bases and J 2 bases, leaving 11 bases between the germline ends. The CDR3 nucleotides read TGTGCCAGCAGCTTGGCCTGGCAGTCAAACACTGAAGCTTTCTTT. This codes for CASSLAWQSNTEAFF.

This chain joins TRBV27 and TRBJ2-3; D gene uncertain. CDR1 and CDR2 (germline): MNHEY, SMNVEV (reference sequence). Between the trimmed V and J ends, which lost 3 bases and 2 bases, there was a span of 6 bases. This CDR3 spans 13 amino acids. The CDR3 coding sequence is TGTGCCAGCAGTTTTCTCGACACAGATACGCAGTATTTT. Translating gives CASSFLDTDTQYF.

V usage is TRBV7-2 and J usage is TRBJ2-5, with D perhaps matching TRBD2 (5 bases). There are 14 residues in the CDR3. V lost 3 bases to trimming and J lost 2 bases, with 10 bases between them. Germline V gene data show CDR1 as SGHTA and CDR2 as FQGNSA. The CDR3 nucleotides are TGTGCCAGCAGCTTCGGTGGGAGTCAAGAGACCCAGTACTTC. The encoded protein is CASSFGGSQETQYF.

V is TRBV19 and J is TRBJ2-2; a weak D match, TRBD1 (6 bases). The V and J ends lost 3 bases and 4 bases respectively, with 6 bases between them. CDR1 LNHDA and CDR2 SQIVND come from the germline V gene (reference sequence). The CDR3 contains 13 residues. The DNA for the CDR3 is TGTGCCAGTAGTATGACAGGCACCGGGGAGCTGTTTTTT. Protein: CASSMTGTGELFF.

V usage is TRBV18 and J usage is TRBJ1-2; TRBD1 aligns across 7 bases. The CDR3 contains 13 residues. CDR1 is KGHSH, CDR2 LQKENI, per germline. Trimming removed 4 bases from V and 6 bases from J; junction bases left unmatched: 5. CDR3 loop: CASSRQGSDGYTF. The CDR3 nucleotides read TGTGCCAGCTCACGACAGGGATCTGATGGCTACACCTTC.

CDR3 in amino acids: CASSLVGATIQETQYF. CDR3 DNA: TGCGCCAGCAGCTTGGTCGGGGCCACGATACAAGAGACCCAGTACTTC. The rearrangement uses TRBV5-1 and TRBJ2-5; D possibly matches TRBD1 or TRBD2 (5 bases each). Per germline, CDR1 SGHRS and CDR2 YFSETQ. The CDR3 extends over 16 amino acids. V was cut by 0 bases and J by 2 bases, with 14 bases left in between.

The rearrangement uses TRBV29-1 and TRBJ2-2; 9 nucleotides align to TRBD2. CDR1 and CDR2 (germline): SQVTM, ANQGSEA. J lost 7 bases, V lost 7 bases, and 13 bases had no gene match. The CDR3 extends over 15 amino acids. The CDR3 sequence: CSAAGLAGMDGELFF. The CDR3 DNA follows: TGCAGCGCTGCGGGGCTAGCGGGGATGGACGGGGAGCTGTTTTTT.

The V and J genes are TRBV7-3 and TRBJ2-2; possibly TRBD1 or TRBD2 for D (5 bases each). The CDR3 is made up of 17 amino acids. Per germline, CDR1 SGHTA and CDR2 FQGTGA. Between the trimmed V and J ends, which lost 4 bases and 3 bases, there was a span of 18 bases. For the CDR3, the DNA is TGTGCCAGCAGCTCGGACGTAGCAGGGACGTACACCGGGGAGCTGTTTTTT. Translation: CASSSDVAGTYTGELFF.

The CDR3 protein is CASSPPRTETYEQYF. The DNA of the CDR3 is TGCGCCAGCAGCCCCCCCCGGACCGAAACCTACGAGCAGTACTTC. V and J are TRBV5-1 and TRBJ2-7; the D is unclear. The V and J ends lost 4 bases and 2 bases respectively, with 16 bases between them. Germline V gives CDR1 SGHRS, CDR2 YFSETQ. The CDR3 covers 15 residues.